This TCR beta chain was profiled in a study of T cell changes during pregnancy in multiple sclerosis. In this sample, this clone turned up a few times. This table comes from immunoSEQ multiplex PCR, and its TCRdb copy is limited to in-frame clones, with some not included. The profile shows over 90,000 clones, almost 95% of them singletons. Trimming removed 4 bases from V and 7 bases from J, with 25 bases in between. Germline V lookup: CDR1 LNHDA, CDR2 SQIVND (reference sequence). The CDR3 is made up of 17 amino acids. The chain uses TRBV19 and TRBJ1-1; D call uncertain. The starting material was peripheral blood, obtained after pregnancy. This TCR came from a female donor with multiple sclerosis, enrolled in a pregnancy study. The CDR3 nucleotides read TGTGCCAGTAGTACAGACTCCGGTCCAAGGAGGCTCCATGAAGCTTTCTTT. Its translation: CASSTDSGPRRLHEAFF.